The clone carrying this T cell receptor (beta chain) was recorded many times. The junction differs from germline at one of its ends, possibly a read error. Authors' analysis steps: It was from CDR3 differences across clinicopathological groups that a distant-metastasis classifier for papillary thyroid cancer was built. TCRdb reanalyzed the PCR reads via MiXCR. TCRdb's processing, not the study's, gives the V and J calls here. This sample has tens of thousands of clones; roughly 17% occur once, and the top ten carry around 5.9%. Thyroid surgery took place with no prior treatment in any patient. The CDR3 runs 15 residues. Germline V CDR1 and CDR2: DFQATT, SNEGSKA (reference sequence). The data are from a study of metastatic and nonmetastatic thyroid tumors.

Material: blood. The chain couples TRBV20-1 to TRBJ1-5; D gene ambiguous. This sequence originates from a male donor with papillary thyroid cancer or a benign thyroid nodule (not recorded which). Some clones in this sample may be carry-over from other donors' samples. The CDR3 nucleotides are TGCAGTGCAAGAGGGCCCCAAAATAGCAATCAGCCCCAGCATTTT. Its protein is CSARGPQNSNQPQHF.